The present T cell receptor beta chain was sequenced within a study of T cells in Graves' hyperthyroidism and ophthalmopathy. The authors deemed Graves' hyperthyroidism stable absent ophthalmopathy progression within 18 months. Patients aged 18 to 65 with hyperthyroidism were newly diagnosed, with duration under 2 months. On this clonotype itself: Its antigen remains unknown.

Germline V gives CDR1 SGHRS, CDR2 YFSETQ. CDR3 length equals 15 residues. Trimming removed 4 bases from V and 11 bases from J; junction bases left unmatched: 13. Study-wide points: In blood, most of the thyroid clonotypes expanded above 0.001 were also present.

The TCR beta CDR3 regions underwent amplification using RNA transcripts as the source. The primer set for the first-round RT-PCR of the TCR CDR3 was HTBI. TCRdb re-derived calls from the multiplex PCR reads in MiXCR, one entry per CDR3 protein. Here the sample spans roughly 710,000 distinct CDR3 sequences, 30% to 40% being singletons. Sequences were obtained from blood. The TCR sequence derives from a woman between 40 and 50 years old with Graves' hyperthyroidism. The chain carries TRBV5-1 and TRBJ2-2; 8 nucleotides align to TRBD1. This CDR3 is CASSTGQGSRDELFF. As DNA, the CDR3 is TGCGCCAGCAGCACCGGACAGGGATCAAGGGATGAGCTGTTTTTT.